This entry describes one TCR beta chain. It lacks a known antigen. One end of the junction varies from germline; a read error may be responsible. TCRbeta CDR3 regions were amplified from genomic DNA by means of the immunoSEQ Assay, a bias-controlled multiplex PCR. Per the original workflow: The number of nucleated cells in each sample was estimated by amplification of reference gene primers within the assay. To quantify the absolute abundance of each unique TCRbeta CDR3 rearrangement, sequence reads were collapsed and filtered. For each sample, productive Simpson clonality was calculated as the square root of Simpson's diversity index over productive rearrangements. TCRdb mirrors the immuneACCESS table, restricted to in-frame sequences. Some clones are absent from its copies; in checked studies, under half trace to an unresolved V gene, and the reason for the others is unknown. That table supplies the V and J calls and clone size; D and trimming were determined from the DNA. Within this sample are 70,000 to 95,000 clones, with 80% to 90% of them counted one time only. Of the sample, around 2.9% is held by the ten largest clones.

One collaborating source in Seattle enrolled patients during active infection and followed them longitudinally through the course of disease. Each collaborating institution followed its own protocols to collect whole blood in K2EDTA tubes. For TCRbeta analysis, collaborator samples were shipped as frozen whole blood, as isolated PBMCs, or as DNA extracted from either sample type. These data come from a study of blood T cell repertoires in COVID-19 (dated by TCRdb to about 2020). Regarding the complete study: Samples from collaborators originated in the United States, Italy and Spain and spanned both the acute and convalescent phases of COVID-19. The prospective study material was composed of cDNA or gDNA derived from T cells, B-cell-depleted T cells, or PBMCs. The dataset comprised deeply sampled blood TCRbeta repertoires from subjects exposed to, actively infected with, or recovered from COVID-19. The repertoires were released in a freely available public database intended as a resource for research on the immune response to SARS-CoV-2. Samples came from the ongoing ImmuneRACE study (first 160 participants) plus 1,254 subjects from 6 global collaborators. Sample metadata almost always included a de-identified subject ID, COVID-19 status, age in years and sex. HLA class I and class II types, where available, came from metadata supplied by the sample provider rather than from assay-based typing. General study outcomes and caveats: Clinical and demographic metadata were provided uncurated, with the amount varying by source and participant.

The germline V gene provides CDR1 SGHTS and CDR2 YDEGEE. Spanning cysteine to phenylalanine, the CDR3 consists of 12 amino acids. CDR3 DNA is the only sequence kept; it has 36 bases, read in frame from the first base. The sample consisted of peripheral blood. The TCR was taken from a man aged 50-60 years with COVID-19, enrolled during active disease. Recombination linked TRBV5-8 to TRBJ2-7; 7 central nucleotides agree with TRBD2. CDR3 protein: CASSLVGGLRDF. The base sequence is TGTGCCAGCAGCTTGGTGGGGGGACTACGCGACTTC.